This T cell receptor beta chain is from a study of blood T cells in healthy people across ages. Whenever a sample was processed, at least 7 million PBMCs were isolated. Findings and limits, study-wide: TCR beta diversity, measured per million T cells, fell in a roughly linear way with age.

As concerns this clonotype: Antigen specificity is unknown.

Primed by a sample-barcoded 5' primer and a J-beta primer mix, a second PCR proceeded for 7 to 11 cycles. The study obtained at least 3 million CDR3-containing paired-end reads from every sample. TCRdb recomputed calls from the 5' RACE reads with MiXCR, one row per CDR3 protein. The table has about 970,000 distinct CDR3 sequences, 51% seen once. V dropped 11 bases and J dropped 4 bases, with 16 bases sitting between them. CDR1 and CDR2 from the germline V gene are ENHRY and SYGVKD. The CDR3 spans 13 residues. The material sequenced was blood. The sequence came from a woman aged 55-69 years in good health. This chain links TRBV10-3 with TRBJ2-3; D ambiguous. For the CDR3, the DNA is TGTGCCGTTTCGGGTACTCAGTCAGATACGCAGTATTTT. Translation: CAVSGTQSDTQYF.